Sequencing of this T cell receptor (beta chain) was carried out in a study of beta chain features in type 1 diabetes. Expressed TCRB transcripts were sequenced because the entire RNA isolate underwent reverse transcription. Clones were read by immunoSEQ multiplex PCR, and TCRdb kept only the in-frame ones, dropping some. Here the sample spans 250,000 to 350,000 clones, 14% being singletons. Sorted populations all exceeded 95% purity. V lost 4 bases to trimming and J lost 10 bases, with 23 bases between them. The CDR3 runs to 15 residues. Germline V lookup: CDR1 GTSNPN, CDR2 SVGIG (reference sequence). Whole-study results and caveats: Cells carrying high TCR expression could end up over-represented when cDNA is sequenced. Insertions were fewer and deletions more numerous at VDJ junctions in type 1 diabetes patients. Moderately but significantly shorter TCRB CDR3s were found in Type 1 diabetes patients in all four CD4+ subsets.

In its sample, this clone was seen a few times. Its antigen remains unknown. Specimen: central memory CD4+ T cells from blood. This chain joins TRBV30 and TRBJ2-1; D perhaps matches TRBD2 (7 bases). This sequence was found in a man aged 30 to 45 in good health. The CDR3 coding sequence is TGTGCCTGGACTGGGGGGGCCGCTATAGTGGGCGAGCAGTTCTTC. Translation gives CAWTGGAAIVGEQFF.